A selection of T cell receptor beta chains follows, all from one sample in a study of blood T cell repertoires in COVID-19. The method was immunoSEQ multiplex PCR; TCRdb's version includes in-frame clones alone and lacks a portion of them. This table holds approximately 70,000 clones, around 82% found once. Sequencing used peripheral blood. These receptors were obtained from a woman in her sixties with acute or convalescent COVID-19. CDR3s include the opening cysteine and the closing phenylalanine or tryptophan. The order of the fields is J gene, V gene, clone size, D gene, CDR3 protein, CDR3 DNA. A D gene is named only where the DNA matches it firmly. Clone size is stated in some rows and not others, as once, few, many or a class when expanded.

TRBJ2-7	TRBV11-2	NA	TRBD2	CASRPGLADRYEQYF	TGTGCCAGCAGGCCTGGACTAGCGGATAGGTACGAGCAGTACTTC
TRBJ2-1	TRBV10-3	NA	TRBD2	CAISDPLAGHNEQFF	TGTGCCATCAGTGATCCACTAGCGGGGCACAATGAGCAGTTCTTC
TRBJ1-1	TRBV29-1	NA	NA	CSVVQGRLAGANTEAFF	TGCAGCGTTGTTCAAGGCCGCCTCGCGGGGGCGAACACTGAAGCTTTCTTT
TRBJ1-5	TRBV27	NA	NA	CASSPYSNQPQHF	TGTGCCAGCAGTCCCTATAGCAATCAGCCCCAGCATTTT
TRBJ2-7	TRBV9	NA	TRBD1	CASSTYRGAGEQYF	TGTGCCAGCAGTACATACAGGGGTGCAGGCGAGCAGTACTTC
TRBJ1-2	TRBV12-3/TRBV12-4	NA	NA	CASSDPVFYGYTF	TGTGCCAGCAGTGATCCGGTGTTCTATGGCTACACCTTC
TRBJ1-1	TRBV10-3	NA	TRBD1	CATSDRGTEAFF	TGTGCCACCTCGGACAGGGGGACTGAAGCTTTCTTT
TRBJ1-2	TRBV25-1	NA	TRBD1	CASSDRDRYGYTF	TGTGCCAGCAGTGACCGGGACAGATATGGCTACACCTTC
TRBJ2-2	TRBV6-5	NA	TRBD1	CASRRQGQTGELFF	TGTGCCAGCAGGAGACAGGGACAGACCGGGGAGCTGTTTTTT
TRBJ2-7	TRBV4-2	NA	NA	CASSQDPLGVGGKNEQYF	TGTGCCAGCAGCCAAGATCCCCTCGGGGTGGGCGGGAAAAACGAGCAGTACTTC
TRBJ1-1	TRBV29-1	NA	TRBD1	CSVAATGVFTEAFF	TGCAGCGTTGCCGCGACAGGGGTTTTTACTGAAGCTTTCTTT
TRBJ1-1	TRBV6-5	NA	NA	CASMEGNTEAFF	TGTGCCAGCATGGAGGGGAACACTGAAGCTTTCTTT
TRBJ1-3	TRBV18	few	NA	CASSPATQGISGNTIYF	TGTGCCAGCTCACCAGCCACCCAGGGGATCTCTGGAAACACCATATATTTT
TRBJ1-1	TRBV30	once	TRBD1	CAGQGGNTEAFF	TGTGCCGGACAGGGGGGGAACACTGAAGCTTTCTTT
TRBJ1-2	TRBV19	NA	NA	CASSPDSDYGYTF	TGTGCCAGTAGTCCCGACAGCGACTATGGCTACACCTTC
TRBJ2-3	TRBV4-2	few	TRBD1	CASSPGGGQGARNTQYF	TGTGCCAGCAGCCCCGGTGGGGGACAGGGGGCGCGGAATACGCAGTATTTT
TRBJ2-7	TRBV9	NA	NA	CASSPTTAPYEQYF	TGTGCCAGCAGCCCAACGACAGCCCCATACGAGCAGTACTTC
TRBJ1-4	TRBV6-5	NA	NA	CASRRQFNEKLFF	TGTGCCAGCCGAAGACAGTTTAATGAAAAACTGTTTTTT
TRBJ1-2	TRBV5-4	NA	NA	CASKGDGSYGYTF	TGTGCCAGCAAGGGAGACGGGTCCTATGGCTACACCTTC
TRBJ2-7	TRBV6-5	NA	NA	CASIKPGQLSYEQYF	TGTGCCAGCATTAAACCCGGACAGCTCTCCTACGAGCAGTACTTC
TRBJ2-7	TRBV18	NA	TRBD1	CASSPLPGQGSSYEQYF	TGTGCCAGCTCACCCCTCCCGGGACAGGGGAGCTCCTACGAGCAGTACTTC
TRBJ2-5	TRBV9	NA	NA	CASSLCGGGILETQYF	TGTGCCAGCAGCCTCTGCGGCGGGGGCATTTTGGAGACCCAGTACTTC
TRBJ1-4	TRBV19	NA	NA	CASRGGAGLNEKLFF	TGTGCCAGTAGGGGCGGGGCAGGCCTAAATGAAAAACTGTTTTTT
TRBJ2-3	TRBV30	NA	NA	CAWSDLADTQYF	TGTGCCTGGAGTGACCTAGCGGATACGCAGTATTTT
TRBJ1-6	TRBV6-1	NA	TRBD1	CASSEGTGGNSPLHF	TGTGCCAGCAGTGAAGGGACAGGGGGCAATTCACCCCTCCACTTT
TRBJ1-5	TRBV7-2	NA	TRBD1	CASSPWTGGEQPQHF	TGTGCCAGCAGCCCGTGGACAGGGGGCGAACAGCCCCAGCATTTT
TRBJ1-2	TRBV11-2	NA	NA	CASSLNRVDGYTF	TGTGCCAGCAGCCTAAATCGGGTCGATGGCTACACCTTC
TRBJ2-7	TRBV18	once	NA	CASSPPPAGAPYEQYF	TGTGCCAGCTCACCACCGCCCGCGGGTGCCCCCTACGAGCAGTACTTC
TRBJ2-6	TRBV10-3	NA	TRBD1	CAISPGQGASSGANVLTF	TGTGCCATCAGCCCGGGACAGGGGGCTAGCTCTGGGGCCAACGTCCTGACTTTC
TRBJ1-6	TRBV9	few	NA	CASSPEGGSNSPLHF	TGTGCCAGCAGCCCTGAGGGGGGGAGTAATTCACCCCTCCACTTT
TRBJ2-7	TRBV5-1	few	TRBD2	CASSLEASGGYEQYF	TGCGCCAGCAGCTTGGAGGCTAGCGGGGGATACGAGCAGTACTTC
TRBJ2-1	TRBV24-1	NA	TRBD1	CATSDGQGAKSYNEQFF	TGTGCCACCAGTGACGGACAGGGGGCGAAATCCTACAATGAGCAGTTCTTC
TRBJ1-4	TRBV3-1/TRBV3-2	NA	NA	CASSQDTTGEKLFF	TGTGCCAGCAGCCAAGACACAACGGGGGAAAAACTGTTTTTT
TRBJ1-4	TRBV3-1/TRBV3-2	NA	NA	CASRRQGWTNEKLFF	TGTGCCAGCAGACGCCAGGGGTGGACTAATGAAAAACTGTTTTTT
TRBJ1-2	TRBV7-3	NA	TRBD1	CASSTGQRVGGYTF	TGTGCCAGCAGCACGGGACAGCGCGTCGGGGGCTACACCTTC
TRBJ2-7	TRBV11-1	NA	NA	CASSLVGQTEQYF	TGTGCCAGCAGCTTAGTCGGACAAACCGAGCAGTACTTC